Each of the 31 T cell receptor beta chains below was sequenced from the same sample in a study of shared clonotypes between healthy human individuals. Method: immunoSEQ multiplex PCR; TCRdb's copy keeps in-frame clones and lacks some. Seen here are roughly 1,000,000 clones, roughly 74% observed once, and the top ten hold around 0.47%. Input material: memory CD4+ T cells from PBMCs. The subset is: CD45RA-negative fraction. Every receptor here comes from a man aged 18 to 30 in good health. Some clones in this sample may be carry-over from other donors' samples.

The chain couples TRBV6-1 to TRBJ2-2; D unclear. Trimming took off 4 bases at V and 3 bases at J, with 6 bases between the two ends. CDR1 and CDR2 from the germline V gene are MNHNS and SASEGT. The CDR3 is 13 residues long. CDR3 DNA: TGTGCCAGCAGTGGGCAGCACACCGGGGAGCTGTTTTTT. Translation: CASSGQHTGELFF.

The chain uses TRBV5-6 and TRBJ1-1; the match to TRBD1 covers 12 bases. V dropped 4 bases and J dropped 4; count of bases not matched to a gene: 5. The CDR3 consists of 15 residues. Germline V gene sequence: CDR1 SGHDT, CDR2 YYEEEE. The CDR3 region has the DNA TGTGCCAGCAGCCGGGGGACAGGGGGCGGCACTGAAGCTTTCTTT. This gives the protein CASSRGTGGGTEAFF.

Only one count was recorded for this clone. V gene TRBV18 combines with J gene TRBJ2-7; D possibly corresponds to TRBD1 (7 bases). V lost 6 bases and J 0 bases, leaving 12 bases between the germline ends. CDR1 and CDR2 from the germline V gene are KGHSH and LQKENI. This CDR3 is 14 amino acids long. The CDR3 loop is CASSRDSSSYEQYF. As DNA, the CDR3 is TGTGCCAGCTCGCGGGACAGTTCCTCCTACGAGCAGTACTTC.

The CDR3, as DNA: TGTGCCAGCAGACCCGGGACAGCTGGAAACACCATATATTTT. It translates to CASRPGTAGNTIYF. The chain carries TRBV28 and TRBJ1-3; 7 nucleotides align to TRBD1. There are 14 residues in the CDR3. CDR1 and CDR2 (germline): MDHEN, SYDVKM. V lost 6 bases, J lost 2 bases, and 4 bases stayed unmatched.

The chain employs TRBV15 and TRBJ2-2; D remains unclear. The CDR3 runs 16 residues. Germline CDR1 and CDR2: LNHNV and YYDKDF (reference sequence). V was cut by 2 bases and J by 5 bases, with 15 bases left in between. The CDR3 coding sequence is TGTGCCACCAGCAGACCTCCCCCGGTTTGGACCGGGGAGCTGTTTTTT. Its protein product is CATSRPPPVWTGELFF.

This chain links TRBV7-7 with TRBJ1-1; D gene unclear. Trimming pared 3 bases from V and 4 bases from J, leaving 9 bases between. CDR3 length equals 13 residues. Germline loops: CDR1 SSHAT, CDR2 FNYEAQ (reference sequence). CDR3: CASSLDVGTEAFF. The CDR3 DNA sequence: TGTGCCAGCAGCTTGGACGTGGGCACTGAAGCTTTCTTT.

The chain employs TRBV28 and TRBJ2-7, with a tentative D call TRBD2 (5 bases). Germline-derived CDR1 and CDR2 are MDHEN and SYDVKM. The V end lost 5 bases, the J end lost 6 bases, and 17 bases lay between the germline ends. CDR3 length: 14 residues. In DNA, the CDR3 is TGTGCCAGCAGTAGGAGGACTCCCCACGGCGAGCAGTACTTC. This gives the protein CASSRRTPHGEQYF.

This clone was seen only a few times. J is TRBJ2-3 and V is TRBV2; the D is unclear. Trimming took off 2 bases at V and 6 bases at J, with 15 bases between the two ends. This CDR3 has 15 amino acids. CDR1 SNHLY and CDR2 FYNNEI come from the germline V gene. CDR3 protein: CASSEYVRPADTQYF. The CDR3 DNA reads TGTGCCAGCAGTGAATATGTCCGCCCGGCGGATACGCAGTATTTT.

V gene TRBV21-1 combines with J gene TRBJ2-2; the table's D gene call, TRBD1, was not cross checked with the DNA. TRBV21-1 is shown as a pseudogene. The CDR3 extends over 18 amino acids. The CDR3 nucleotides read TGTGCCAGCAGCAAAAACGGGACAGGGACTTGGGGCTCCGGGGAGCTGTTTTTT. Its translation: CASSKNGTGTWGSGELFF.

The sample holds many counts of this clone. The V and J genes are TRBV10-3 and TRBJ1-5; a possible D gene is TRBD1 (6 bases). CDR1 ENHRY and CDR2 SYGVKD come from the germline V gene. V was shortened by 10 bases and J by 1 base, with 11 bases between the two germline ends. The CDR3 contains 13 residues. The CDR3 nucleotides read TGTGCCAGCCAGGGGAAGAGCAATCAGCCCCAGCATTTT. Its protein is CASQGKSNQPQHF.

This clone occurred a few times. The same CDR3 can be traced to other DNA sequences in this sample. The chain joins TRBV28 to TRBJ1-1; maybe TRBD1 (5 bases). This CDR3 contains 12 residues. The V gene lost 6 bases and the J gene lost 2 bases, with 7 bases spanning the gap. Germline V CDR1 and CDR2: MDHEN, SYDVKM. The CDR3 DNA reads TGTGCCAGCAGGGGGCCAAACACTGAAGCTTTCTTT. Protein: CASRGPNTEAFF.

V and J are TRBV5-1 and TRBJ2-1; TRBD2 aligns across 8 bases. Germline trimming cut 4 bases from V and 9 bases from J; bases unmatched to any gene: 12. This CDR3 has 15 residues. CDR1 SGHRS and CDR2 YFSETQ come from the germline V gene. The CDR3 loop reads CASSPPGTRWGEQFF. DNA of the CDR3: TGCGCCAGCAGCCCCCCCGGGACTAGGTGGGGTGAGCAGTTCTTC.

V usage is TRBV28 and J usage is TRBJ1-2; the D gene is possibly TRBD1 (5 bases). The germline V gene encodes CDR1 MDHEN and CDR2 SYDVKM. V lost 7 bases, J lost 8 bases, and 11 bases lay in between. The CDR3 spans 11 residues. CDR3 in amino acids: CASTAGFGYTF. The CDR3 DNA follows: TGTGCCAGCACCGCAGGGTTCGGCTACACCTTC.

The gene calls are TRBV6-1 and TRBJ1-5; a weak D match, TRBD1 (6 bases). V was pared by 5 bases and J by 6 bases, with 17 bases between. Germline V gene lookup returns CDR1 MNHNS and CDR2 SASEGT. The CDR3 contains 15 residues. The CDR3 reads CASSSQGRLPQPQHF. The CDR3 nucleotides are TGTGCCAGCAGTTCACAGGGACGACTCCCTCAGCCCCAGCATTTT.

The genes are TRBV7-9 and TRBJ1-2, with 7 bases lining up with TRBD1. Germline V lookup: CDR1 SEHNR, CDR2 FQNEAQ (reference sequence). CDR3 size: 15 residues. The V and J ends lost 5 bases and 0 bases, in that order; junction bases with no gene match: 6. This chain's CDR3 is CASSQRQGSNYGYTF. The CDR3 bases are TGTGCCAGCAGCCAAAGACAGGGCTCTAACTATGGCTACACCTTC.

This chain uses TRBV4-2 with TRBJ2-3; 13 bases match TRBD2. This CDR3 region has 19 residues. Germline assignment: CDR1 LGHNA and CDR2 YNFKEQ. V shed 3 bases and J 1 base; nucleotides not matched to a gene: 10. Here the CDR3 reads CASSQELAGGVLGTDTQYF. CDR3 nucleotide sequence: TGTGCCAGCAGCCAGGAACTAGCGGGAGGGGTTTTGGGCACAGATACGCAGTATTTT.

V is TRBV30 and J is TRBJ2-2; D gene ambiguous. Deletions cut 2 bases from V and 7 bases from J, with 8 bases between. The CDR3 is made up of 12 amino acids. Germline V gene sequence: CDR1 GTSNPN, CDR2 SVGIG (reference sequence). The CDR3 region has the DNA TGTGCCTGGAGTTACATGTACGGGGAGCTGTTTTTT. This sequence encodes CAWSYMYGELFF.

V is TRBV5-1 and J is TRBJ2-3; D unclear. There are 14 residues in the CDR3. V dropped 1 base and J dropped 6 bases, with 12 bases sitting between them. The germline V gene encodes CDR1 SGHRS and CDR2 YFSETQ. The CDR3 loop reads CASSLFTLRDTQYF. The CDR3, as DNA: TGCGCCAGCAGCTTGTTTACCCTGCGGGATACGCAGTATTTT.

The rearrangement uses TRBV14 and TRBJ2-5; TRBD2 matches at 12 bases. The CDR3 totals 16 residues. The J segment lost 5 bases and the V segment lost 4 bases, leaving 8 bases of the junction unmatched. Germline V gives CDR1 SGHDN, CDR2 FVKESK. The chain's CDR3 is CASSPGLAGFTETQYF. The CDR3 DNA reads TGTGCCAGCAGCCCGGGACTAGCGGGTTTTACGGAGACCCAGTACTTC.

CDR3 in amino acids: CASYQGTNTGELFF. CDR3 bases: TGCGCCAGCTATCAGGGAACGAACACCGGGGAGCTGTTTTTT. This rearrangement joins TRBV5-1 to TRBJ2-2; D possibly corresponds to TRBD1 (5 bases). The germline CDR1 and CDR2 sequences are SGHRS and YFSETQ. V lost 7 bases to trimming and J lost 0 bases, with 10 bases between them. The CDR3 sequence is 14 residues long. Combining the CDR3 with reference TRBV5-1 and TRBJ2-2 gives the whole variable domain KAGVTQTPRYLIKTRGQQVTLSCSPISGHRSVSWYQQTPGQGLQFLFEYFSETQRNKGNFPGRFSGRQFSNSRSEMNVSTLELGDSALYLCASYQGTNTGELFFGEGSRLTVL.

This chain joins TRBV10-1 and TRBJ2-1, with TRBD2 matching over 9 bases. V dropped 6 bases and J dropped 10; count of bases not matched to a gene: 7. This CDR3 is built from 13 residues. Germline CDR1 WNHNN, CDR2 SYGVQD (reference sequence). The CDR3 bases are TGCGCCAGCAGGGCCGGGACTAGCAGGGAGCAGTTCTTC. It yields the protein CASRAGTSREQFF.

This clone has more than one count but fewer than ten. This sequence joins TRBV5-1 and TRBJ1-1; weak D call: TRBD1 (5 bases). The CDR3 length is 14 residues. V lost 0 bases and J 6 bases, leaving 12 bases between the germline ends. Germline CDR1 is SGHRS and CDR2 is YFSETQ. The CDR3 coding sequence is TGCGCCAGCAGCTTGGGGCAGGGTGGGGCTGAAGCTTTCTTT. Translated, it gives CASSLGQGGAEAFF.

The chain couples TRBV7-2 to TRBJ2-5; D perhaps matches TRBD2 (5 bases). Trimming removed 1 base from V and 1 base from J, with 13 bases in between. The germline V gene has CDR1 SGHTA and CDR2 FQGNSA. This CDR3 contains 16 residues. CDR3 residues: CASSLGPSSTQETQYF. CDR3 bases: TGTGCCAGCAGCTTAGGGCCTAGCTCCACCCAAGAGACCCAGTACTTC.

The V and J genes are TRBV6-5 and TRBJ2-7; D is unresolved. The CDR3 runs 13 residues. V lost 0 bases and J 5 bases, leaving 8 bases between the germline ends. CDR1 MNHEY and CDR2 SVGAGI come from the germline V gene. DNA for the CDR3: TGTGCCAGCAGTTACTCGACCCACGACGAGCAGTACTTC. Protein product: CASSYSTHDEQYF.

This sequence joins TRBV15 and TRBJ1-5; weak D call: TRBD1 (5 bases). Germline CDR1 and CDR2: LNHNV and YYDKDF (reference sequence). The V end was cut by 1 base, the J end by 7 bases, with 14 bases between. This CDR3 spans 15 amino acids. The CDR3 nucleotides are TGTGCCACCAGCAGAGGAATGGGGGTGGGACAGCCCCAGCATTTT. It is translated as CATSRGMGVGQPQHF.

The chain is built from TRBV19 and TRBJ1-5, with 11 bases fitting TRBD1. The trim removed 5 bases at V and 3 bases at J, leaving 6 bases unmatched. Germline CDR1 LNHDA, CDR2 SQIVND (reference sequence). The CDR3 has 16 amino acids. For the CDR3, the DNA is TGTGCCAGTAGTGCTCCGGGACAGGGGGACAATCAGCCCCAGCATTTT. It specifies CASSAPGQGDNQPQHF.

The chain recombines TRBV5-8 with TRBJ2-1; 9 bases are shared with TRBD1. Germline CDR1 SGHTS, CDR2 YDEGEE. The CDR3 covers 15 residues. Unmatched junction bases numbered 7, after V lost 1 base and J lost 8 bases. CDR3 in DNA: TGTGCCAGCAGCTTGTGGGGACAGGGTGGCGATGAGCAGTTCTTC. Translated: CASSLWGQGGDEQFF.

The chain is built from TRBV2 and TRBJ2-7; D gene uncertain. CDR1 SNHLY and CDR2 FYNNEI come from the germline V gene. The ends were cut back, 3 bases at V and 8 bases at J, with 14 bases in the middle. The CDR3 extends over 13 amino acids. CDR3 coding DNA: TGTGCCAGCAGTGAGTCGGCTGACTCTCAGCAGTACTTC. Translation gives CASSESADSQQYF.

This clone was counted once. The V gene is TRBV7-8, the J gene TRBJ1-1; tentatively, D is TRBD1 (5 bases). Trimming removed 3 bases from V and 0 bases from J, with 11 bases in between. Germline V CDR1 and CDR2: SGHVS, FQNEAQ. There are 15 residues in the CDR3. The CDR3 protein is CASSFKQVMNTEAFF. In nucleotides, the CDR3 is TGTGCCAGCAGCTTCAAACAGGTTATGAACACTGAAGCTTTCTTT.

This clone was seen many times. CDR3 sequence reads: CASSPLTGNTYEQYF. The CDR3 coding sequence is TGTGCCAGCAGTCCCTTGACAGGGAATACATACGAGCAGTACTTC. The V gene is TRBV28, the J gene TRBJ2-7, with 7 bases fitting TRBD1. Per the germline V gene, CDR1 is MDHEN and CDR2 is SYDVKM. V dropped 5 bases and J dropped 4; count of bases not matched to a gene: 11. The CDR3 has 15 amino acids.

The chain has TRBV7-2 and TRBJ2-7; D remains unclear. V lost 2 bases, J lost 3 bases, and 5 bases lay in between. Germline CDR1 and CDR2: SGHTA and FQGNSA. CDR3 size: 12 residues. CDR3 loop: CASSLLGYEQYF. Written as DNA, the CDR3 is TGTGCCAGCAGCTTATTAGGCTACGAGCAGTACTTC.